What follows are 25 T cell receptor beta chains derived from one specimen sequenced in a study of spatial heterogeneity in lung cancer. Specified time point: blood at routine non-recurrence follow-up after resection. Whole RNA was taken from tumor, nontumor lung or frozen PBMC; it was then sequenced unsorted. In TCRdb, the 5' RACE reads were re-called with MiXCR into one record per CDR3 protein. The profile shows fewer than 55,000 distinct CDR3 sequences, roughly 8.1% of them singletons. The sequencing used PBMCs, collected at follow-up. The receptor set was obtained from a female donor with early-stage non-small cell lung cancer.

This clonotype showed up many times. The V gene is TRBV7-2, the J gene TRBJ2-3; 9 nucleotides match TRBD2. This CDR3 has 17 residues. Germline assignment: CDR1 SGHTA and CDR2 FQGNSA. J lost 2 bases, V lost 0 bases, and 6 bases had no gene match. The CDR3 coding sequence is TGTGCCAGCAGCTTAGCGGTGCTAGCGGGGAACACAGATACGCAGTATTTT. Its protein product is CASSLAVLAGNTDTQYF.

At least ten counts were recorded for this clonotype. V gene TRBV5-5 combines with J gene TRBJ2-7; TRBD1 aligns across 7 bases. This CDR3 comprises 14 residues. Germline V CDR1 and CDR2: SGHKS, YYEKEE (reference sequence). With V trimmed by 2 bases and J by 6 bases, 8 bases remained unmatched. The CDR3 spells CASSFRQGVGEQYF. CDR3 nucleotide sequence: TGTGCCAGCAGCTTCCGACAGGGAGTCGGCGAGCAGTACTTC.

Ten or more counts support this clonotype. This chain joins TRBV6-2 or TRBV6-3 and TRBJ2-3; D is unclear. Germline V lookup: CDR1 MNHEY, CDR2 SVGEGT. The CDR3 runs 12 residues. V was clipped by 4 bases and J by 6 bases, with 8 bases between them. The CDR3 protein is CASSSRTDTQYF. Here the CDR3 DNA reads TGTGCCAGCAGTTCCCGGACGGATACGCAGTATTTT.

There are a few counts of this clonotype. The V gene is TRBV6-6, the J gene TRBJ1-2; 11 bases are shared with TRBD1. The CDR3 has 16 amino acids. The J segment lost 3 bases and the V segment lost 6 bases, leaving 9 bases of the junction unmatched. Per germline, CDR1 MNHNY and CDR2 SVGAGI (reference sequence). CDR3 residues: CASRRTGGEYDYGYTF. In DNA, the CDR3 is TGTGCCAGCAGACGGACAGGGGGCGAGTATGACTATGGCTACACCTTC.

In this sample, this clonotype turned up many times. The CDR3 DNA is TGTGCCAGCAGTGCCGGACAGGGGAGATCACCCCTCCACTTT. Amino acid sequence: CASSAGQGRSPLHF. The chain joins TRBV2 to TRBJ1-6; 9 bases line up with TRBD1. Germline trimming cut 4 bases from V and 10 bases from J; bases unmatched to any gene: 5. The CDR3 spans 14 residues. The germline gives CDR1 SNHLY, CDR2 FYNNEI.

This chain joins TRBV6-2 or TRBV6-3 and TRBJ2-1; the match to TRBD2 covers 11 bases. With V trimmed by 5 bases and J by 7 bases, 7 bases remained unmatched. CDR3 length: 15 residues. The V gene's germline CDR1 is MNHEY and CDR2 SVGEGT. The CDR3 is CASSNLAGGWNEQFF. CDR3 coding DNA: TGTGCCAGCAGTAATCTAGCGGGAGGATGGAATGAGCAGTTCTTC.

This clonotype came up many times. This rearrangement joins TRBV4-1 to TRBJ1-5; a possible D gene is TRBD1 (6 bases). The germline CDR1 and CDR2 sequences are MGHRA and YSYEKL. This CDR3 spans 16 amino acids. Trimming took 3 bases from V and 4 from J, leaving 16 bases between them. The CDR3 loop reads CASSHRGGRENQPQHF. The CDR3 bases are TGCGCCAGCAGCCACAGGGGAGGCAGGGAGAATCAGCCCCAGCATTTT.

This clonotype was counted many times. This chain uses TRBV20-1 with TRBJ1-5; 9 bases fit TRBD1. The length of the CDR3 is 20 residues. V shed 3 bases, J shed 0 bases, and the junction held 18 bases outside the gene matches. In germline, CDR1 is DFQATT, CDR2 SNEGSKA (reference sequence). CDR3 bases: TGCAGTGCTAGTGGCGTTCACAAAGAGGACAGGGGAGATAGCAATCAGCCCCAGCATTTT. It encodes CSASGVHKEDRGDSNQPQHF.

This clonotype appeared a single time. The chain links TRBV5-1 to TRBJ2-1; a weak D match, TRBD1 (5 bases). The V gene lost 4 bases and the J gene lost 0 bases, with 14 bases spanning the gap. Germline CDR1 SGHRS, CDR2 YFSETQ. CDR3 length: 16 residues. CDR3 residues: CASSSSQGGSYNEQFF. In nucleotides, the CDR3 is TGCGCCAGCAGCAGCTCTCAGGGTGGCTCCTACAATGAGCAGTTCTTC.

This clonotype has a handful of counts. The chain recombines TRBV20-1 with TRBJ2-5, with a tentative D call TRBD2 (7 bases). This CDR3 spans 12 amino acids. Per germline, CDR1 DFQATT and CDR2 SNEGSKA (reference sequence). Trimming took 6 bases from V and 5 from J, leaving 13 bases between them. CDR3 DNA sequence: TGCAGTGCAAAGGGGGGGAGGGAGACCCAGTACTTC. Its protein product is CSAKGGRETQYF.

This clonotype has a handful of counts. The genes are TRBV4-3 and TRBJ2-3, with TRBD2 as a possible D gene (5 bases). V was shortened by 1 base and J by 6 bases, with 14 bases between the two germline ends. The CDR3 spans 15 residues. Germline V gene sequence: CDR1 LGHNA, CDR2 YSLEER. The CDR3 reads CASSQVGAGGDTQYF. DNA of the CDR3: TGCGCCAGCAGCCAAGTCGGCGCAGGCGGGGATACGCAGTATTTT.

Comment on this clonotype: A much larger clone sits a single nucleotide away, making a read error possible. The V gene is TRBV20-1, the J gene TRBJ2-7, with a possible D match to TRBD2 (6 bases). The CDR3 is 13 amino acids. Germline assignment: CDR1 DFQATT and CDR2 SNEGSKA (reference sequence). The CDR3 bases are TGCGGTGCTAAGGCGGGACGGCCCTACGAGCAGTACTTC. Its translation: CGAKAGRPYEQYF.

Regarding this clonotype: This may come from a read error, since a much larger clone is one base off. V usage is TRBV7-9 and J usage is TRBJ2-2; TRBD1 agrees at 8 bases. This CDR3 comprises 15 residues. CDR1 SEHNR and CDR2 FQNEAQ come from the germline V gene (reference sequence). The CDR3 region has the DNA TGTGTCAGCATGGTGGACAGGGCTTTCCCCGGGGAGCTGTTTTTT. This gives the protein CVSMVDRAFPGELFF.

In this sample, this clonotype turned up many times. The chain couples TRBV9 to TRBJ2-7, with 12 positions matching TRBD1. Germline V lookup: CDR1 SGDLS, CDR2 YYNGEE. The CDR3 consists of 14 residues. With V trimmed by 3 bases and J by 5 bases, 3 bases remained unmatched. In nucleotides, the CDR3 is TGTGCCAGCAGCGCCGGGACAGGGGGCCACGAGCAGTACTTC. It is translated as CASSAGTGGHEQYF.

CDR3 residues: CASSLAFASNEAFF. The CDR3 DNA sequence: TGTGCCAGCAGCTTGGCCTTTGCCAGCAATGAAGCTTTCTTT. The rearrangement joins TRBV5-5 to TRBJ1-1, with D unresolved. From germline, CDR1 is SGHKS and CDR2 YYEKEE (reference sequence). The V gene lost 0 bases and the J gene lost 7 bases, with 13 bases spanning the gap. This CDR3 contains 14 residues.

This clonotype was detected many times. V and J are TRBV3-1 and TRBJ2-1; possibly TRBD2 for D (5 bases). V was trimmed by 5 bases and J by 6 bases, leaving 14 bases between them. The CDR3 length is 14 residues. CDR1 and CDR2 (germline): LGHDT, YNNKEL (reference sequence). The CDR3 nucleotides are TGTGCCAGCAGCTCCCGGGCCCGGGGCAATGAGCAGTTCTTC. It specifies CASSSRARGNEQFF.

The chain employs TRBV18 and TRBJ2-3; no reliable D call. The germline V and J ends were trimmed by 0 bases and 0 bases, with 10 bases remaining between them. The CDR3 totals 16 residues. The germline CDR1 and CDR2 sequences are KGHSH and LQKENI. The CDR3 DNA follows: TGTGCCAGCTCACCACCGGTCGCCCCTAGCACAGATACGCAGTATTTT. It yields the protein CASSPPVAPSTDTQYF.

This chain connects TRBV27 to TRBJ2-3; 8 bases line up with TRBD1. Germline trimming cut 5 bases from V and 6 bases from J; bases unmatched to any gene: 13. This CDR3 contains 16 residues. The V gene's germline CDR1 is MNHEY and CDR2 SMNVEV (reference sequence). The CDR3 coding sequence is TGTGCCAGCAGTCCTCTGGGGACAGGTCGCTCGGATACGCAGTATTTT. Translating gives CASSPLGTGRSDTQYF.

This clonotype was observed a handful of times. CDR3 nucleotide sequence: TGTGCCAGCAGCTACCGATTTACGGCGGGGGGGACAGATACGCAGTATTTT. It encodes CASSYRFTAGGTDTQYF. The rearrangement uses TRBV3-1 and TRBJ2-3, with TRBD2 matching over 9 bases. The J segment lost 3 bases and the V segment lost 5 bases, leaving 12 bases of the junction unmatched. The CDR3 is 17 amino acids. Germline assignment: CDR1 LGHDT and CDR2 YNNKEL (reference sequence).

This clonotype showed up just a few times. The rearrangement joins TRBV5-1 to TRBJ2-5; tentative D call: TRBD1 (6 bases). CDR3 length equals 14 residues. The germline gives CDR1 SGHRS, CDR2 YFSETQ. Trimming cost V 1 base and J 5 bases, with 12 bases left between them. The CDR3 DNA reads TGCGCCAGCAGCTTGTTGGGGGCCGGGGAGACCCAGTACTTC. Translated: CASSLLGAGETQYF.

This clonotype was counted many times. The chain links TRBV28 to TRBJ1-2, with D hard to call. The CDR3 spans 15 residues. The V gene lost 4 bases and the J gene lost 4 bases, with 16 bases spanning the gap. Germline V gene lookup returns CDR1 MDHEN and CDR2 SYDVKM. DNA of the CDR3: TGTGCCAGCAGTTCGGGCCCGGGAGCCGTCTATGGCTACACCTTC. Protein sequence: CASSSGPGAVYGYTF.

This rearrangement joins TRBV3-1 to TRBJ1-4, with TRBD1 matching 7 bases. Trimming at V came to 5 bases and at J to 7 bases, leaving 7 bases not matched to a gene. This CDR3 region has 14 residues. The germline V gene has CDR1 LGHDT and CDR2 YNNKEL (reference sequence). Here the CDR3 reads CASSRQGRGEKLFF. CDR3 nucleotide sequence: TGTGCCAGCAGCAGACAGGGCCGGGGTGAAAAACTGTTTTTT.

This clonotype has at least ten counts. This chain connects TRBV12-3 or TRBV12-4 to TRBJ1-5, with 9 bases that match TRBD1. The V and J ends lost 6 bases and 6 bases, in that order; junction bases with no gene match: 6. The CDR3 loop spans 14 amino acids. Here the CDR3 DNA reads TGTGCCAGCAGCTACAGGGGGCGGTCTCAGCCCCAGCATTTT. Translated: CASSYRGRSQPQHF.

The chain is built from TRBV29-1 and TRBJ2-1, with a possible D match to TRBD2 (7 bases). V lost 5 bases and J lost 3, with 11 bases in between. The CDR3 is 13 amino acids. The germline V gene has CDR1 SQVTM and CDR2 ANQGSEA. The CDR3 sequence is CSVRGADYNEQFF. DNA for the CDR3: TGCAGCGTTCGGGGGGCGGACTACAATGAGCAGTTCTTC.

This clonotype was picked up many times. Here the CDR3 reads CASSLRTSGGPGETQYF. The CDR3 nucleotides read TGTGCCAGCAGTCTTCGGACTAGCGGGGGGCCGGGGGAGACCCAGTACTTC. The rearrangement links TRBV6-1 to TRBJ2-5; 14 nucleotides line up with TRBD2. V dropped 5 bases and J dropped 5; count of bases not matched to a gene: 10. The CDR3 is 17 residues long. Germline CDR1 and CDR2: MNHNS and SASEGT.